One and the same sample provided the 3 T cell receptor beta chains below, sequenced in a study of CD8+CD57+ T cells in acquired aplastic anemia. An expansion of CD8+CD57+ cells by flow cytometry had been shown in patients chosen for sequencing. For CDR3 and TCR beta VDJ profiling, genomic DNA was the template used. MiXCR, applied by TCRdb to the reads, yields one record per CDR3 protein. This sample has 150,000 to 200,000 distinct CDR3 sequences, with more than 45% found just once. The source material was sorted CD4+, CD8+, or CD8+CD57+ T cells (not recorded which) from PBMCs. The receptors derive from a human donor with aplastic anemia.

The chain combines TRBV20-1 with TRBJ1-2; D perhaps matches TRBD1 (6 bases). Trimming took 0 bases from V and 0 from J, leaving 8 bases between them. The germline CDR1 and CDR2 sequences are DFQATT and SNEGSKA (reference sequence). The CDR3 length is 14 residues. CDR3 protein: CSARDRDTNYGYTF. Written as DNA, the CDR3 is TGCAGTGCTAGAGATAGGGACACTAACTATGGCTACACCTTC.

The table lists this clonotype with a count of one. A much more abundant neighbour one base away suggests this may be a read error. V gene TRBV5-1 combines with J gene TRBJ1-4; D might be TRBD1 (5 bases). Germline assignment: CDR1 SGHRS and CDR2 YFSETQ. This CDR3 contains 14 residues. CDR3 sequence: CTSSLAGTGEKLFF. The CDR3 region has the DNA TGCACCAGCAGCTTGGCCGGGACGGGTGAAAAACTGTTTTTT.

Ten or more counts support this clonotype. The chain couples TRBV7-9 to TRBJ2-1; 10 nucleotides align to TRBD2. V lost 5 bases, J lost 5 bases, and 6 bases stayed unmatched. The CDR3 runs to 15 residues. Germline V gene lookup returns CDR1 SEHNR and CDR2 FQNEAQ (reference sequence). DNA for the CDR3: TGTGCCAGCAGCCCCCCTAGCGGGGGAAACAATGAGCAGTTCTTC. It specifies CASSPPSGGNNEQFF.